The 9 T cell receptor beta chains below all came from one sample that was sequenced in a study of blood T cell repertoires in COVID-19. Measured with immunoSEQ multiplex PCR; TCRdb has only the in-frame clones, and not every one. The sample shows 150,000 to 200,000 clones, about 92% of them seen only once. Material for sequencing was peripheral blood. These TCRs come from a man in his sixties with active or convalescent COVID-19.

The chain is built from TRBV5-5 and TRBJ1-2; 9 bases are a match to TRBD1. Germline CDR1 and CDR2: SGHKS and YYEKEE (reference sequence). Trimming at V came to 2 bases and at J to 6 bases, leaving 8 bases not matched to a gene. There are 15 residues in the CDR3. CDR3 region: CASSFNRDREHGYTF. The CDR3 region has the DNA TGTGCCAGCAGCTTTAATCGGGACAGGGAACATGGCTACACCTTC. Filled out from reference TRBV5-5 and TRBJ1-2, the complete variable domain reads DAGVTQSPTHLIKTRGQQVTLRCSPISGHKSVSWYQQVLGQGPQFIFQYYEKEERGRGNFPDRFSARQFPNYSSELNVNALLLGDSALYLCASSFNRDREHGYTFGSGTRLTVV.

The chain recombines TRBV19 with TRBJ2-5, with 7 bases lining up with TRBD2. The V segment lost 6 bases and the J segment 1 base; nucleotides outside the gene matches: 5. CDR1 and CDR2 (germline): LNHDA, SQIVND (reference sequence). The CDR3 covers 14 residues. The CDR3 nucleotides read TGTGCCAGTAGCCACCGGGGGGTCCAAGAGACCCAGTACTTC. Its protein is CASSHRGVQETQYF.

The V and J genes are TRBV29-1 and TRBJ1-2; D unclear. The CDR3 length is 13 residues. Germline V lookup: CDR1 SQVTM, CDR2 ANQGSEA. V lost 6 bases and J lost 7, with 18 bases in between. The CDR3: CSVHGRELRGYTF. CDR3 DNA sequence: TGCAGCGTCCACGGGAGGGAACTTCGTGGCTACACCTTC.

The chain recombines TRBV5-1 with TRBJ2-1; TRBD1 matches at 8 bases. The CDR3 length is 14 residues. Per the germline V gene, CDR1 is SGHRS and CDR2 is YFSETQ. Trimming at V came to 7 bases and at J to 7 bases, leaving 10 bases not matched to a gene. CDR3 bases: TGCGCCAGCGGAGGGACAGGTTATAAGAATGAGCAGTTCTTC. The encoded protein is CASGGTGYKNEQFF.

The chain joins TRBV6-1 to TRBJ1-2; D ambiguous. Germline V gene lookup returns CDR1 MNHNS and CDR2 SASEGT. This CDR3 has 13 residues. V lost 2 bases and J 5 bases, leaving 9 bases between the germline ends. CDR3 sequence: CASSESSGYGYTF. DNA for the CDR3: TGTGCCAGCAGTGAAAGTTCGGGATATGGCTACACCTTC.

The chain carries TRBV6-5 and TRBJ1-6; TRBD1 matches at 9 bases. Trimming cost V 4 bases and J 9 bases; bases outside gene matches: 10. Looked up from germline, CDR1 is MNHEY and CDR2 is SVGAGI. The CDR3 is 16 amino acids. The CDR3 DNA follows: TGTGCCAGCAGTTCCACAACGGGACAGGGTAGTTCACCCCTCCACTTT. It encodes CASSSTTGQGSSPLHF.

This sequence joins TRBV2 and TRBJ1-4; D may be TRBD1 (6 bases). This CDR3 contains 14 residues. Germline V gene sequence: CDR1 SNHLY, CDR2 FYNNEI. With 1 base removed from V and 11 bases from J, the gap between germline ends came to 14 bases. CDR3 in amino acids: CASSEGAGTIKLFF. For the CDR3, the DNA is TGTGCCAGCAGTGAAGGGGCAGGGACAATCAAACTGTTTTTT.

This clone was detected once. The chain is built from TRBV6-5 and TRBJ1-5; 8 bases line up with TRBD1. V lost 5 bases, J lost 1 base, and 4 bases stayed unmatched. The CDR3 runs 15 residues. The germline gives CDR1 MNHEY, CDR2 SVGAGI. In nucleotides, the CDR3 is TGTGCCAGCAGTAGGACAGGGAACAGCAATCAGCCCCAGCATTTT. Amino acid sequence: CASSRTGNSNQPQHF.

The DNA for the CDR3 is TGTGCCAGCAGCCGAATTTCAGGGGCGAACATTCAGTACTTC. It yields the protein CASSRISGANIQYF. V usage is TRBV13 and J usage is TRBJ2-4; maybe TRBD1 (6 bases). The CDR3 covers 14 residues. V dropped 5 bases and J dropped 7 bases, with 15 bases sitting between them. Germline V gene sequence: CDR1 PRHDT, CDR2 FYEKMQ (reference sequence).